This paragraph covers one T cell receptor (beta chain) sequence. Other nucleotide sequences in the sample specify the same CDR3. Here immunoSEQ multiplex PCR was the method, and the copy in TCRdb shows in-frame clones only, minus some. The repertoire includes 300,000 to 350,000 clones, roughly 90% of them detected once, and roughly a tenth sits in the top ten. The entry originates in a study of blood T cell repertoires in COVID-19. Followed longitudinally, the Seattle patients had been enrolled during active infection. The sample was peripheral blood. This TCR came from a man aged 30 to 39 with COVID-19, enrolled during active disease.

For the CDR3, the DNA is TGTGCCAGCAGTTTACCGGGTACGGGCTCCTACGAGCAGTACTTC. Translation gives CASSLPGTGSYEQYF. The chain has TRBV28 and TRBJ2-7; the D is unclear. The CDR3 loop spans 15 amino acids. Germline CDR1 and CDR2: MDHEN and SYDVKM. V was shortened by 2 bases and J by 0 bases, with 11 bases between the two germline ends.